This T cell receptor (beta chain) was found in a study of graft-versus-host responses after intestinal transplantation. As for the study in general: Grafts that recipients had were multivisceral, liver-intestinal, or isolated intestinal transplants. Study-wide points: Peak circulating GvH clone levels were associated with early post-transplant HvG declines. Recipient-marrow GvH clones were detected, some having first appeared in ileum or blood.

Assay: immunoSEQ multiplex PCR; the TCRdb copy retains only in-frame clones and omits some. The sample carries tens of thousands of clones, around 92% recorded once. As concerns this clone: The antigen remains undetermined.

The source material was unstimulated CD4+ T cells sorted from spleen or lymph node cells, sampled before transplant. The receptor comes from a human donor who was the organ donor for an intestinal transplant.

The CDR3 DNA is TGTGCCAGCAGCTCGGTCGCCACAGATACGCAGTATTTT. Its translation is CASSSVATDTQYF. The chain couples TRBV5-6 to TRBJ2-3; unclear D gene. Trimming cost V 3 bases and J 2 bases, with 7 bases left between them. CDR1 is SGHDT, CDR2 YYEEEE, per germline. The CDR3 contains 13 residues.